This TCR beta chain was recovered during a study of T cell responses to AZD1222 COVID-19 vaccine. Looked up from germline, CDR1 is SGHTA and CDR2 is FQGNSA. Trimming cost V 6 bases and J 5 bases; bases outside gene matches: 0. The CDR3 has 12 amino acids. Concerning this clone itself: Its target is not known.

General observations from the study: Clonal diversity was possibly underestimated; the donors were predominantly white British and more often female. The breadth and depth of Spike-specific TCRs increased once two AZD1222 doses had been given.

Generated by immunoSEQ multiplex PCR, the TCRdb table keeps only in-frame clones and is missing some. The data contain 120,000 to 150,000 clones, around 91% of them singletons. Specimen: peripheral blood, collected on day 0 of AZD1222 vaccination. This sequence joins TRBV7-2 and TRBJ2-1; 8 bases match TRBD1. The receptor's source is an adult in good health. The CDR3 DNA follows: TGTGCCAGCAGACAGGGGGACAATGAGCAGTTCTTC. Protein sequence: CASRQGDNEQFF.